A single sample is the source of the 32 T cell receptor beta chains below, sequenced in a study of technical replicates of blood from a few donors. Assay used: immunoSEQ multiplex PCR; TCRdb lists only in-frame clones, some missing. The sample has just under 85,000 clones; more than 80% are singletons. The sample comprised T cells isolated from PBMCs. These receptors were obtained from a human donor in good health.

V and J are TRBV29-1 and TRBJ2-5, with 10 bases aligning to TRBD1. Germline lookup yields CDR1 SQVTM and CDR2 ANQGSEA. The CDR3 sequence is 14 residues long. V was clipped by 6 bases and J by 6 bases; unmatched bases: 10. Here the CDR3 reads CSVRKKDRGKTQYF. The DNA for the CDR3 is TGCAGCGTGCGGAAGAAGGACAGGGGGAAGACCCAGTACTTC.

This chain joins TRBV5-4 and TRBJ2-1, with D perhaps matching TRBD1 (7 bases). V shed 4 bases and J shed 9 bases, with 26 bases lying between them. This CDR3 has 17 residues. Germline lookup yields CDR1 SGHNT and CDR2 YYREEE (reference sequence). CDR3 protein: CASSDRDRIWRDAEQFF. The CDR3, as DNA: TGTGCCAGCAGCGACCGGGACAGAATTTGGCGGGATGCTGAGCAGTTCTTC.

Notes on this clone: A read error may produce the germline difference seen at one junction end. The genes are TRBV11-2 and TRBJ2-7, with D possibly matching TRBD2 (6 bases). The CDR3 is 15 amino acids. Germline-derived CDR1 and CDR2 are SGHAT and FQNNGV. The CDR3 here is CASSSGGLRSHEQYF. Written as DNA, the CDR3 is TGTGCCAGCAGCTCAGGAGGACTACGCTCCCACGAGCAGTACTTC.

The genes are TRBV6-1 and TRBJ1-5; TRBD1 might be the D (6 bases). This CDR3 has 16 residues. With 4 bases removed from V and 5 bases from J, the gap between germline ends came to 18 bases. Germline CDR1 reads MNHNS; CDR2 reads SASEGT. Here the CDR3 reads CASSAKRWAGDQPQHF. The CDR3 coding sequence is TGTGCCAGCAGTGCTAAAAGGTGGGCAGGGGATCAGCCCCAGCATTTT.

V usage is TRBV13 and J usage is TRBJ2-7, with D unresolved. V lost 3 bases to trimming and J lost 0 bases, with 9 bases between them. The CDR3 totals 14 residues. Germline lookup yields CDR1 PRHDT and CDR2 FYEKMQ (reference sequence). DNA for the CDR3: TGTGCCAGCAGCTTCCGGAACAGCTCCTACGAGCAGTACTTC. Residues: CASSFRNSSYEQYF.

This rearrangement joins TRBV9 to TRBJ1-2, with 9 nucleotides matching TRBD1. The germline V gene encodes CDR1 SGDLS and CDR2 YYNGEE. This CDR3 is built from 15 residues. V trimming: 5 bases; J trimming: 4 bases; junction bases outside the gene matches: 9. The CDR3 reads CASRSSGTGTYGYTF. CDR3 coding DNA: TGTGCCAGCAGATCATCCGGGACAGGGACCTATGGCTACACCTTC.

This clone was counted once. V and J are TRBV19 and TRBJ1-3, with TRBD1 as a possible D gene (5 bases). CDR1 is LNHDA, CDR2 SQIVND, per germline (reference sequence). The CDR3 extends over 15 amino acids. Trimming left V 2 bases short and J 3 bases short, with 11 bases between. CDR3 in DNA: TGTGCCAGTAGTATATGGCAGGGTGTTGGAAACACCATATATTTT. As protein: CASSIWQGVGNTIYF.

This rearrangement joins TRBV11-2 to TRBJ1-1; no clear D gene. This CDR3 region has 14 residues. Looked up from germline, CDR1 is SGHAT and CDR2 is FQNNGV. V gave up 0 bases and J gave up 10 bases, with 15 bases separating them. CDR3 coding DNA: TGTGCCAGCAGCTTAGAACCCGAGGTCTACGGAGCTTTCTTT. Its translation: CASSLEPEVYGAFF.

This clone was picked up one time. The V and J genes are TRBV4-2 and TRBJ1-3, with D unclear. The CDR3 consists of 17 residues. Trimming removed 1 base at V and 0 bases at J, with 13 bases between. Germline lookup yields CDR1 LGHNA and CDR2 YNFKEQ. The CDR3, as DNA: TGTGCCAGCAGCCAAGGGTTAGCAGTCGTCTCTGGAAACACCATATATTTT. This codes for CASSQGLAVVSGNTIYF.

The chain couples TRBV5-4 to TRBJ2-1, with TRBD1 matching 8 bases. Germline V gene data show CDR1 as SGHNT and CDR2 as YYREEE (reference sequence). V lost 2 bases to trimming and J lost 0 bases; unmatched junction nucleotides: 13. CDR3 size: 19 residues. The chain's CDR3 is CASSLDPRTGRGSYNEQFF. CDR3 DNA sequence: TGTGCCAGCAGCTTAGACCCAAGGACAGGGAGAGGCTCCTACAATGAGCAGTTCTTC.

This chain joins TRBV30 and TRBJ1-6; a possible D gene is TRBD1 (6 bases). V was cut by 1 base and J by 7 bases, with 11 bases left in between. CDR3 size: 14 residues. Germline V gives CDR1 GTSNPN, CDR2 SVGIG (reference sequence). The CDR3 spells CAWSAVQGNSPLHF. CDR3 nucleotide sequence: TGTGCCTGGAGTGCTGTACAGGGAAATTCACCCCTCCACTTT.

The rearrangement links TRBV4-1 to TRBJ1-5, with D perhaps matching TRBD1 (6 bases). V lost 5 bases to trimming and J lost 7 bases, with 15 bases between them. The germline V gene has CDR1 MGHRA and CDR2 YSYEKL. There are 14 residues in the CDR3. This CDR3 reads CASSAQTGDQPQHF. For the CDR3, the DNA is TGCGCCAGCAGCGCCCAGACAGGTGACCAGCCCCAGCATTTT.

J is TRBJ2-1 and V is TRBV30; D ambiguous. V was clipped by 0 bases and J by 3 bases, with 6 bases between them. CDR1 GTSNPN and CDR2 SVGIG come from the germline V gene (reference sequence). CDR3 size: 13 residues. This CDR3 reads CAWSVVSYNEQFF. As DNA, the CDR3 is TGTGCCTGGAGTGTAGTGAGCTACAATGAGCAGTTCTTC.

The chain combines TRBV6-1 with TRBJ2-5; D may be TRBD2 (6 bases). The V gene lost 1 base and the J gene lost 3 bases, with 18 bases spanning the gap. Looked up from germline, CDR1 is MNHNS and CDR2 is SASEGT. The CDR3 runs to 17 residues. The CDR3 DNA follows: TGTGCCAGCAGTGAAGAAGGACTATTCATGAATAAAGAGACCCAGTACTTC. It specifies CASSEEGLFMNKETQYF.

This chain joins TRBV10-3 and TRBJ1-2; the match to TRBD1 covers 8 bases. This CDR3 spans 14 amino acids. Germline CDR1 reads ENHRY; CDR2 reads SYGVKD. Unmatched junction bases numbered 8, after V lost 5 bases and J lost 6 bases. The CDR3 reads CAISNLGQGNGYTF. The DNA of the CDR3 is TGTGCCATCAGTAACCTTGGACAGGGTAATGGCTACACCTTC.

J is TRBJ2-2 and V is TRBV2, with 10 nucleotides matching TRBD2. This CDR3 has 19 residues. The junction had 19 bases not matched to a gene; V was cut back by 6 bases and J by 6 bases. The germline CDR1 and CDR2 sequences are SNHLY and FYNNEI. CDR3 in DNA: TGTGCCAGCAGCGATACCGAGGAATTGGGACTAGCGTCGTCCGGGGAGCTGTTTTTT. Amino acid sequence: CASSDTEELGLASSGELFF.

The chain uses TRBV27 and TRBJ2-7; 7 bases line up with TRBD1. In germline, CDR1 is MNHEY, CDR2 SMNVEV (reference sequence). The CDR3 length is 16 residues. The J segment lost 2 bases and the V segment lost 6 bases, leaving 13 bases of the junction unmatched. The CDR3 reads CASRTFLGQRAYEQYF. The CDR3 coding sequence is TGTGCCAGCAGGACCTTTTTGGGACAGAGAGCCTACGAGCAGTACTTC.

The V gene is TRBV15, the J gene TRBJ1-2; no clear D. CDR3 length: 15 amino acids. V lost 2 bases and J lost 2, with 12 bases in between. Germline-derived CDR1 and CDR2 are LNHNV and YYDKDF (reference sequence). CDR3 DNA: TGTGCCACCAGCAGAAGGAGGGCGGAAAACTATGGCTACACCTTC. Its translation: CATSRRRAENYGYTF. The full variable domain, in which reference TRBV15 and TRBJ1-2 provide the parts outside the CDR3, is DAMVIQNPRYQVTQFGKPVTLSCSQTLNHNVMYWYQQKSSQAPKLLFHYYDKDFNNEADTPDNFQSRRPNTSFCFLDIRSPGLGDTAMYLCATSRRRAENYGYTFGSGTRLTVV.

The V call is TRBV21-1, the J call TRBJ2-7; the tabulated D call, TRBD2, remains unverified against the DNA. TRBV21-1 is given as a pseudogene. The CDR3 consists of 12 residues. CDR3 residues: CASRPRWYEQYF. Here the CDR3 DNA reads TGTGCCAGCAGGCCTAGGTGGTACGAGCAGTACTTC.

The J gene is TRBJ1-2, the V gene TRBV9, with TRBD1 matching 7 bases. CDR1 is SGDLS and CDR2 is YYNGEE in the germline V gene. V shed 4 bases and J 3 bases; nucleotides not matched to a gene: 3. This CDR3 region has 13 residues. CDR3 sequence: CASSHGQDYGYTF. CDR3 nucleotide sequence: TGTGCCAGCAGCCATGGACAGGACTATGGCTACACCTTC.

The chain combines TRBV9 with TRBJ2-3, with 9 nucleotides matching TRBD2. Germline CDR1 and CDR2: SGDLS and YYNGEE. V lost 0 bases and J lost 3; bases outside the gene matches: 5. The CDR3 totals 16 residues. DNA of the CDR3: TGTGCCAGCAGCGTAGCTATTAGCGGGGGAACAGATACGCAGTATTTT. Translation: CASSVAISGGTDTQYF.

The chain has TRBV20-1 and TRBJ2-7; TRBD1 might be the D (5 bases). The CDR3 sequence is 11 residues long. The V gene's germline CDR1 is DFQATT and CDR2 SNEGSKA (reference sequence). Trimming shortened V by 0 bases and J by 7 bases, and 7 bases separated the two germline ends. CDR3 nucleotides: TGCAGTGCTAGAGATTACAGGGAGCAGTACTTC. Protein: CSARDYREQYF.

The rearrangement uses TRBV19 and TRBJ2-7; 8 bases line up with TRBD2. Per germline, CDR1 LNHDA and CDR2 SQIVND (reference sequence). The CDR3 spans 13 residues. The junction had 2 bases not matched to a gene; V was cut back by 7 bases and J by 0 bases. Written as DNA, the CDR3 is TGTGCCAGTACTAGCGGGTCCTCCTACGAGCAGTACTTC. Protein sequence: CASTSGSSYEQYF. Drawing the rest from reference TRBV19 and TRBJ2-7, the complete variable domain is DGGITQSPKYLFRKEGQNVTLSCEQNLNHDAMYWYRQDPGQGLRLIYYSQIVNDFQKGDIAEGYSVSREKKESFPLTVTSAQKNPTAFYLCASTSGSSYEQYFGPGTRLTVT.

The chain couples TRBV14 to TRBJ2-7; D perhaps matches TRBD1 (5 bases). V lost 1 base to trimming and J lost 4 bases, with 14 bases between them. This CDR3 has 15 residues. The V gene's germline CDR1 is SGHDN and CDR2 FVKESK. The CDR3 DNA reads TGTGCCAGCAGCCAAGGAGGCGCAGGGTTTTACGAGCAGTACTTC. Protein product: CASSQGGAGFYEQYF.

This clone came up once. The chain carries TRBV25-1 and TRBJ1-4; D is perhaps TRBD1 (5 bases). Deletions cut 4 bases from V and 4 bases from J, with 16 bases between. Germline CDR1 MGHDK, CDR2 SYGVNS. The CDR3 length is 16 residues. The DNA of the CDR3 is TGTGCCAGCAGTGCAACCCCGGACGGGGGTAATGAAAAACTGTTTTTT. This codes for CASSATPDGGNEKLFF.

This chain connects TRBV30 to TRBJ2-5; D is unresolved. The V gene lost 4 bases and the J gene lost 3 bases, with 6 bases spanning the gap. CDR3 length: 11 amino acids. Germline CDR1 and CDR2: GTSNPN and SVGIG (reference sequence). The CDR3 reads CAWTSEETQYF. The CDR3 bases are TGTGCCTGGACGTCAGAAGAGACCCAGTACTTC. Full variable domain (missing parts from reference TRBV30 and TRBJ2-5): SQTIHQWPATLVQPVGSPLSLECTVEGTSNPNLYWYRQAAGRGLQLLFYSVGIGQISSEVPQNLSASRPQDRQFILSSKKLLLSDSGFYLCAWTSEETQYFGPGTRLLVL.

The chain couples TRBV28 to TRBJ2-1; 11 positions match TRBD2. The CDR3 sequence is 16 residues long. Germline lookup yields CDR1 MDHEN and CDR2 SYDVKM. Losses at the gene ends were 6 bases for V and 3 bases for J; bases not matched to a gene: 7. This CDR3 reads CASSPGTSGLYNEQFF. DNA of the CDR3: TGTGCCAGCAGCCCCGGGACTAGCGGACTCTACAATGAGCAGTTCTTC.

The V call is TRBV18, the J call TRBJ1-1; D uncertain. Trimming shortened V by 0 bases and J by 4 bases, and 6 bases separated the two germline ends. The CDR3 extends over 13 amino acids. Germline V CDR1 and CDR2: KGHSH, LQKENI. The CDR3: CASSPPRGTEAFF. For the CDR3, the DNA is TGTGCCAGCTCACCACCGCGGGGCACTGAAGCTTTCTTT.

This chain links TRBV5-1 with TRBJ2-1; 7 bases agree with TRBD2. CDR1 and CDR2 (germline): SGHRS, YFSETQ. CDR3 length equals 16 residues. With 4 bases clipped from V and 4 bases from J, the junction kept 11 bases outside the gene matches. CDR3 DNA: TGCGCCAGCAGCACAGACCAAGCGGGGTTGTACAATGAGCAGTTCTTC. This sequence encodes CASSTDQAGLYNEQFF.

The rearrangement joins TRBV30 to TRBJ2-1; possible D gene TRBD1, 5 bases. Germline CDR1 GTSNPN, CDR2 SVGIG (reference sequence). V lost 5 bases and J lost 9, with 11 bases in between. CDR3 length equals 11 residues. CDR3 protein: CAWSQGGEQFF. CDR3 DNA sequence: TGTGCCTGGTCGCAGGGTGGTGAGCAGTTCTTC.

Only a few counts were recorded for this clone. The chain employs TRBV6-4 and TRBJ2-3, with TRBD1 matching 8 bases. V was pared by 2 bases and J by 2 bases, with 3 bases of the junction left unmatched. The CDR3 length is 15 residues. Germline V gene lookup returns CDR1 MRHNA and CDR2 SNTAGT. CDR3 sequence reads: CASSDRTGNTDTQYF. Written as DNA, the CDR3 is TGTGCCAGCAGTGACCGGACAGGGAACACAGATACGCAGTATTTT.

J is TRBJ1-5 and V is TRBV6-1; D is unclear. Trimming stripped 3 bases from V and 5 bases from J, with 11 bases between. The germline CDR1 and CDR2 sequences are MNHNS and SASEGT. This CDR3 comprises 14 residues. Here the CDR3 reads CASSERGRYQPQHF. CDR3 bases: TGTGCCAGCAGTGAGCGGGGTAGATATCAGCCCCAGCATTTT.